Presented here are 5 T cell receptor beta chains from one specimen sequenced in a study of memory CD4+ T cells and cytomegalovirus serostatus. Libraries were prepared by immunoSEQ multiplex PCR; TCRdb keeps only in-frame clonotypes and omits some of them. This table holds tens of thousands of clones, about 76% found once. Single viable CD3+CD4+CD8-CD45RO+ cells were sorted as the memory CD4+ T cells. Input material: memory CD4+ T cells from blood. These receptors originate from an adult in good health and CMV-seropositive.

This clone is deemed medium-sized. CDR3 sequence: CASSWGGGSYGYTF. CDR3 DNA: TGTGCCAGCAGCTGGGGGGGCGGAAGCTATGGCTACACCTTC. The chain couples TRBV5-8 to TRBJ1-2; D perhaps matches TRBD1 (6 bases). The CDR3 covers 14 residues. Per germline, CDR1 SGHTS and CDR2 YDEGEE. Between the trimmed V and J ends, which lost 3 bases and 4 bases, there was a span of 13 bases.

The genes are TRBV6-1 and TRBJ1-1; 7 bases align to TRBD1. This CDR3 contains 12 residues. Germline CDR1 is MNHNS and CDR2 is SASEGT. The ends lost 8 bases at V and 6 bases at J; junction bases unmatched: 6. For the CDR3, the DNA is TGTGCCAGCGCGGGACAGATCGCTGAAGCTTTCTTT. Translated, it gives CASAGQIAEAFF.

The count of this clone is one. The J gene is TRBJ2-2, the V gene TRBV6-5; 9 bases line up with TRBD2. This CDR3 has 15 amino acids. The germline gives CDR1 MNHEY, CDR2 SVGAGI. J was trimmed by 1 base and V by 9 bases; bases with no gene match: 6. The CDR3 loop reads CASSGGEENTGELFF. The DNA for the CDR3 is TGTGCCAGTAGCGGGGGAGAGGAGAACACCGGGGAGCTGTTTTTT.

The rearrangement joins TRBV20-1 to TRBJ2-7; possibly TRBD2 for D (5 bases). Trimming pared 3 bases from V and 6 bases from J, leaving 9 bases between. Germline values: CDR1 DFQATT, CDR2 SNEGSKA (reference sequence). The CDR3 loop spans 11 amino acids. The CDR3 DNA is TGCAGTGCTAGGTTAGCGCGCGAGCAGTACTTC. As protein: CSARLAREQYF.

The genes are TRBV6-4 and TRBJ1-6; D remains ambiguous. Looked up from germline, CDR1 is MRHNA and CDR2 is SNTAGT. The CDR3 covers 14 residues. V dropped 3 bases and J dropped 10 bases, with 13 bases sitting between them. The CDR3 DNA reads TGTGCCAGCAGTGAATTAGGCGGAGAATCACCCCTCCACTTT. Amino acids: CASSELGGESPLHF.